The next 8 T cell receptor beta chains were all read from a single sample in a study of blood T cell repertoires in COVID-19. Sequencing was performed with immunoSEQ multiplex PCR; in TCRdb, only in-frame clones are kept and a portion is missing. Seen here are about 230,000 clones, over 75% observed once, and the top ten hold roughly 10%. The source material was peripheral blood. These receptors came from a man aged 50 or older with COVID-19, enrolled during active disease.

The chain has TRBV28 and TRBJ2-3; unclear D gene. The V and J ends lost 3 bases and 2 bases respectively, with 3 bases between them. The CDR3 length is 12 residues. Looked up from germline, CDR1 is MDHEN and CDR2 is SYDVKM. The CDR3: CASSLATDTQYF. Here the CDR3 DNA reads TGTGCCAGCAGTTTGGCCACAGATACGCAGTATTTT.

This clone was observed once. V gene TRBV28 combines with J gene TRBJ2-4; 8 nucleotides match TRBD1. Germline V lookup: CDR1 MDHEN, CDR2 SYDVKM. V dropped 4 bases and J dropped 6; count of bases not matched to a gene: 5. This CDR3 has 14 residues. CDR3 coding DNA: TGTGCCAGCAGTTCCGGGACAGGAGGAAACATTCAGTACTTC. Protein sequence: CASSSGTGGNIQYF.

CDR3 DNA sequence: TGTGCCAGCAGCGCTGGAGGACAGGGGGTTGGAAACACCATATATTTT. Translated: CASSAGGQGVGNTIYF. The chain recombines TRBV5-4 with TRBJ1-3; TRBD1 agrees at 10 bases. Per germline, CDR1 SGHNT and CDR2 YYREEE (reference sequence). J lost 3 bases, V lost 4 bases, and 7 bases had no gene match. CDR3 length: 16 residues.

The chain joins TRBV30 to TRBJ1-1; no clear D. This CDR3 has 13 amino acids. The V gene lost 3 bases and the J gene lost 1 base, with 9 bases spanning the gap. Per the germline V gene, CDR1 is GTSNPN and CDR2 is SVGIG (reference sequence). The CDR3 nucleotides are TGTGCCTGGAGAGTAGAAGAGAACACTGAAGCTTTCTTT. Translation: CAWRVEENTEAFF.

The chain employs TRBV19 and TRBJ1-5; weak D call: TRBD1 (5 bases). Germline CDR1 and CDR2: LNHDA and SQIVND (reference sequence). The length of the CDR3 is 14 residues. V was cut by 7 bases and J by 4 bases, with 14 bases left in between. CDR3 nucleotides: TGTGCCAGTACCGTACGACAGCGAAATCAGCCCCAGCATTTT. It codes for CASTVRQRNQPQHF. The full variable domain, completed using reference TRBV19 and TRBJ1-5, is DGGITQSPKYLFRKEGQNVTLSCEQNLNHDAMYWYRQDPGQGLRLIYYSQIVNDFQKGDIAEGYSVSREKKESFPLTVTSAQKNPTAFYLCASTVRQRNQPQHFGDGTRLSIL.

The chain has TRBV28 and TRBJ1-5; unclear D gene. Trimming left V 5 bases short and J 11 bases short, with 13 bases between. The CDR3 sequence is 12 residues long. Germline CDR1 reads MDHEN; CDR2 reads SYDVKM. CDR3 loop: CASSIPPRSQHF. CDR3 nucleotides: TGTGCCAGCAGTATCCCCCCCCGGTCCCAGCATTTT.

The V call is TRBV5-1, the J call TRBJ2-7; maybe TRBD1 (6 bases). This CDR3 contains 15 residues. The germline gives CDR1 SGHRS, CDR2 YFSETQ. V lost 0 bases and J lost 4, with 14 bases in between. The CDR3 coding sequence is TGCGCCAGCAGCTTGGAAGGGGGTGACCTTTACGAGCAGTACTTC. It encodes CASSLEGGDLYEQYF.

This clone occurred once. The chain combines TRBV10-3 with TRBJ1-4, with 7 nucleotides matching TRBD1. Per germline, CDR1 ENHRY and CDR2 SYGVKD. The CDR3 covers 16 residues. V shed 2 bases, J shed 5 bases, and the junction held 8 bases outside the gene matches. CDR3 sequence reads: CAISEHGQAENEKLFF. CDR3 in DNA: TGTGCCATCAGTGAGCATGGACAGGCGGAGAATGAAAAACTGTTTTTT.